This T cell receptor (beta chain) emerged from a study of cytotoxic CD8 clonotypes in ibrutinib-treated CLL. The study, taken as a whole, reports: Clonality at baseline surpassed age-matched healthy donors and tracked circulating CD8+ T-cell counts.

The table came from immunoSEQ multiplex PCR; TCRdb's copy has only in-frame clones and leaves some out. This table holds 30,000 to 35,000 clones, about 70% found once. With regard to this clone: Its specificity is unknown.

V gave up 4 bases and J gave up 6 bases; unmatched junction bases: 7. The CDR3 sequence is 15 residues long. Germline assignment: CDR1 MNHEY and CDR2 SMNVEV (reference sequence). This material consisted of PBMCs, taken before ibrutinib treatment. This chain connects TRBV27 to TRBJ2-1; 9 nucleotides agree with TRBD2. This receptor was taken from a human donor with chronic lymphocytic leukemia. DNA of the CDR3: TGTGCCAGCAGTTCCTTAGCGGGAGTGGGCAATGAGCAGTTCTTC. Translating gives CASSSLAGVGNEQFF.